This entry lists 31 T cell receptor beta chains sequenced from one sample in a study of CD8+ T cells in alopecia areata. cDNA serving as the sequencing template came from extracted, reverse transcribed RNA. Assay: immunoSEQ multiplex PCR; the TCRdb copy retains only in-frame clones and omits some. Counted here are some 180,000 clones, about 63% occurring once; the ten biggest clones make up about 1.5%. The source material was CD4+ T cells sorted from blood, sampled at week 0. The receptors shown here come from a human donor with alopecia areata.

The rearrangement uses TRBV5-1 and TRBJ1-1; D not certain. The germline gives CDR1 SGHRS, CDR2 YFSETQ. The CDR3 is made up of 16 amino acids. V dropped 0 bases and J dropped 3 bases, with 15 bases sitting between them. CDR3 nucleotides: TGCGCCAGCAGCTTGGGGGCTGGTATTATGGACACTGAAGCTTTCTTT. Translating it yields CASSLGAGIMDTEAFF.

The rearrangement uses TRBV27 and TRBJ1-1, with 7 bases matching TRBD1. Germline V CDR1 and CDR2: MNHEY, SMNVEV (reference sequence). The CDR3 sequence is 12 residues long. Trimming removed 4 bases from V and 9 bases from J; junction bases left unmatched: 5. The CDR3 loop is CASSSQGRQAFF. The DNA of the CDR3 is TGTGCCAGCAGTTCACAGGGGAGACAAGCTTTCTTT.

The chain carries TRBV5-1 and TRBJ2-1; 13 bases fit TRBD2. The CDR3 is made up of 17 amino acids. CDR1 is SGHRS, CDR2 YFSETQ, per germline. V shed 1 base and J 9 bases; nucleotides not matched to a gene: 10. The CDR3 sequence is CASSLHPTSGGAFEQFF. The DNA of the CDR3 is TGCGCCAGCAGCTTGCACCCTACTAGCGGGGGGGCCTTTGAGCAGTTCTTC.

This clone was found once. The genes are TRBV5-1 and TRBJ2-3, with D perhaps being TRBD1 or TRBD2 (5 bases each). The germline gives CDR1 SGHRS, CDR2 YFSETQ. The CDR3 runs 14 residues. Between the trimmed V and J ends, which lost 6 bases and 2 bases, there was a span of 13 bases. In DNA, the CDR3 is TGCGCCAGCACCTCGGGACGCGACACAGATACGCAGTATTTT. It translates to CASTSGRDTDTQYF. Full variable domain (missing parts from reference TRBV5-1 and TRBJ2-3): KAGVTQTPRYLIKTRGQQVTLSCSPISGHRSVSWYQQTPGQGLQFLFEYFSETQRNKGNFPGRFSGRQFSNSRSEMNVSTLELGDSALYLCASTSGRDTDTQYFGPGTRLTVL.

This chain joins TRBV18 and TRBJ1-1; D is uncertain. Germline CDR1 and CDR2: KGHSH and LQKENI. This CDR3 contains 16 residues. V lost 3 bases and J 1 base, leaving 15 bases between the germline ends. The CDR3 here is CASSPVQWSSNTEAFF. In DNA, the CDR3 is TGTGCCAGCTCACCCGTCCAGTGGTCCTCGAACACTGAAGCTTTCTTT.

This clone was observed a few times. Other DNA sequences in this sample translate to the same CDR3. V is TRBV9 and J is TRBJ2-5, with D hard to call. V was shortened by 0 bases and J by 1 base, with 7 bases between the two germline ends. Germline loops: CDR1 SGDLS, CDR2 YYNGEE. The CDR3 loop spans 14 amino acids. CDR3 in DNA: TGTGCCAGCAGCGTAGCGGCCAGCCAAGAGACCCAGTACTTC. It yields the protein CASSVAASQETQYF.

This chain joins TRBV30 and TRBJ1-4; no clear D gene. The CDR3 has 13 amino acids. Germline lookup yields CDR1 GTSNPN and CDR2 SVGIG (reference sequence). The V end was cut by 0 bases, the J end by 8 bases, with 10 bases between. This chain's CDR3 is CAWSVGRREKLFF. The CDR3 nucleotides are TGTGCCTGGAGTGTGGGGAGAAGGGAAAAACTGTTTTTT.

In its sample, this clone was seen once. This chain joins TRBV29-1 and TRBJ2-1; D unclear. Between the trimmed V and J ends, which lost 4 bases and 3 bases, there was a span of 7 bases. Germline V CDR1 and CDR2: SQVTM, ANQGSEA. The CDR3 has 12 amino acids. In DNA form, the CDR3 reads TGCAGCGTTGTTAGGGACTACAATGAGCAGTTCTTC. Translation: CSVVRDYNEQFF.

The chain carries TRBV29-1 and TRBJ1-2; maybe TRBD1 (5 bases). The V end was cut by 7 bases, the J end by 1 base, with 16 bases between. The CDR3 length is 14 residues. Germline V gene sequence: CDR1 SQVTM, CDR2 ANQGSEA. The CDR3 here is CSAGDPGVNYGYTF. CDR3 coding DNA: TGCAGCGCTGGGGACCCGGGAGTTAACTATGGCTACACCTTC.

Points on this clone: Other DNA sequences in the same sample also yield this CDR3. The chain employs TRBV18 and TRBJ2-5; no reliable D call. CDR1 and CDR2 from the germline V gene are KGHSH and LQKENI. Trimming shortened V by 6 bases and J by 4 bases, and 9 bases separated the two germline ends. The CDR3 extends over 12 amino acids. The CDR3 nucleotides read TGTGCCAGCTCCCCAGGTGGAGAGACCCAGTACTTC. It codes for CASSPGGETQYF.

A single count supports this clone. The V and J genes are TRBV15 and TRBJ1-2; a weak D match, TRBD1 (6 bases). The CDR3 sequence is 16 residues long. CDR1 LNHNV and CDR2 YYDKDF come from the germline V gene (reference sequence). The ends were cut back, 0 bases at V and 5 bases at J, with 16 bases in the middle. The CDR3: CATSRDRYREGYGYTF. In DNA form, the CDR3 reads TGTGCCACCAGCAGAGATCGATACAGGGAGGGTTATGGCTACACCTTC.

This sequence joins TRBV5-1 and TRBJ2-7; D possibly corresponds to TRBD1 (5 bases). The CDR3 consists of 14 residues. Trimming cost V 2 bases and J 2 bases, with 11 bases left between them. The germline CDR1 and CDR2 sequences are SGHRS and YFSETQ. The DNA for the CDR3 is TGCGCCAGCAGCTTACAGGCATCCACCTACGAGCAGTACTTC. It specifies CASSLQASTYEQYF.

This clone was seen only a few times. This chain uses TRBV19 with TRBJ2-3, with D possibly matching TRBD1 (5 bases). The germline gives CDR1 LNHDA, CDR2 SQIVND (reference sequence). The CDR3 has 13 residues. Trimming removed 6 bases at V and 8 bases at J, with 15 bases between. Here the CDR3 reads CASSGQGRGTQYF. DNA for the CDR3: TGTGCCAGTAGCGGCCAGGGTAGGGGTACGCAGTATTTT.

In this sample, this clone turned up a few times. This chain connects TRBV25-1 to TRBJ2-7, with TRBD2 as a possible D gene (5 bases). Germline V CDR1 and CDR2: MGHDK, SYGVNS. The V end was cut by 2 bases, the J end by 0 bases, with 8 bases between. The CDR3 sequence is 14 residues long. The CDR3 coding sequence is TGTGCCAGCAGTGAACCCGGAGGCTCCTACGAGCAGTACTTC. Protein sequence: CASSEPGGSYEQYF.

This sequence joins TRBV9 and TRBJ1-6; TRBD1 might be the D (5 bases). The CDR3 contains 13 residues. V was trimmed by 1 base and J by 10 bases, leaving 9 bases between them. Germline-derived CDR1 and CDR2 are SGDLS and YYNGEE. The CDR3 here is CASSVNQGSPLHF. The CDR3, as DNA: TGTGCCAGCAGCGTAAACCAGGGATCACCCCTCCACTTT.

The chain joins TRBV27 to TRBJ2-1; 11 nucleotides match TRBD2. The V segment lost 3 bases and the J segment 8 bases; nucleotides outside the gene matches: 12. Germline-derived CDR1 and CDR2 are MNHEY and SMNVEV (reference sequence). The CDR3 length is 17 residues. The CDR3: CASSFFGSSGGRDEQFF. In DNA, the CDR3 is TGTGCCAGCAGTTTCTTCGGGTCTAGCGGGGGGCGCGATGAGCAGTTCTTC.

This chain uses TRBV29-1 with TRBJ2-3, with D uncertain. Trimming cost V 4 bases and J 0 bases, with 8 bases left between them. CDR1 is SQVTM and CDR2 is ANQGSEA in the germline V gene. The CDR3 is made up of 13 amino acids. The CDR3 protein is CSVGHGSTDTQYF. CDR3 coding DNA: TGCAGCGTTGGACACGGTAGCACAGATACGCAGTATTTT.

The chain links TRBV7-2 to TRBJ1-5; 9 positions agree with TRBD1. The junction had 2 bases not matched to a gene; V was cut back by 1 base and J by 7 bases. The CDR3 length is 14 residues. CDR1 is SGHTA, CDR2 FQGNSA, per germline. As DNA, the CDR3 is TGTGCCAGCAGCTTAGTCACAGGGGGCCAGCCCCAGCATTTT. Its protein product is CASSLVTGGQPQHF.

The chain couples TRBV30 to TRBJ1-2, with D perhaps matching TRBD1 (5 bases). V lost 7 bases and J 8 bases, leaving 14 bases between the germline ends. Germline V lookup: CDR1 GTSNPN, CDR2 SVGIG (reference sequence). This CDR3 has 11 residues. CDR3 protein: CALPWGSGYTF. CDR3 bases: TGTGCCTTACCTTGGGGGAGCGGCTACACCTTC.

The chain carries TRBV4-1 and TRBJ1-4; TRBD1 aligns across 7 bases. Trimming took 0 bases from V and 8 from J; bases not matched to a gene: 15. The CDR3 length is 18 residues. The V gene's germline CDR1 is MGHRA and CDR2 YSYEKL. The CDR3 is CASSQDPRSGTGVEKLFF. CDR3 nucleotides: TGCGCCAGCAGCCAAGATCCTCGCTCGGGAACAGGGGTGGAAAAACTGTTTTTT.

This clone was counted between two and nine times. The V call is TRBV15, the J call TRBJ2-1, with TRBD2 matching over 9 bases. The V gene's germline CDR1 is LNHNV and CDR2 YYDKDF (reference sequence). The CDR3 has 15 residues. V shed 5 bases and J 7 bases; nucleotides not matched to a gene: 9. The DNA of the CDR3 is TGTGCCACCAGCGGTAGACTAGCGGCTTTTAATGAGCAGTTCTTC. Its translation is CATSGRLAAFNEQFF.

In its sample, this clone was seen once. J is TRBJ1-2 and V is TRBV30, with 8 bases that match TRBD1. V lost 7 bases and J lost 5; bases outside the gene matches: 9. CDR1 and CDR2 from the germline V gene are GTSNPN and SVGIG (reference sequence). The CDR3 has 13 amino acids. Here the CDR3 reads CAFGQGLGYGYTF. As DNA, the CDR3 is TGTGCCTTTGGACAGGGTCTCGGGTATGGCTACACCTTC.

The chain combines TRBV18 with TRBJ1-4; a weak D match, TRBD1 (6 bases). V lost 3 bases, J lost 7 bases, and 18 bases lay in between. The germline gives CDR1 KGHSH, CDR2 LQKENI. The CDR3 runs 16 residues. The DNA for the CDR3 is TGTGCCAGCTCACCGGACAGACCCGGTAGAGGTGAAAAACTGTTTTTT. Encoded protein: CASSPDRPGRGEKLFF.

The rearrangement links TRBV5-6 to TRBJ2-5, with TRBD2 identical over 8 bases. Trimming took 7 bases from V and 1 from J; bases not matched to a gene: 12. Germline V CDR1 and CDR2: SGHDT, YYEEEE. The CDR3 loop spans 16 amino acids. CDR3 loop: CASSNGLAGGQETQYF. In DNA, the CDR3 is TGTGCCAGCTCTAACGGACTAGCCGGGGGCCAAGAGACCCAGTACTTC.

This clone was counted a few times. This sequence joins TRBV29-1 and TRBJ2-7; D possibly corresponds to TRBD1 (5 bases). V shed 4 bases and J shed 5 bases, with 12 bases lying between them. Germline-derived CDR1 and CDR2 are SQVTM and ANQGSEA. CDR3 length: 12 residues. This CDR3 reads CSVAHDSNEQYF. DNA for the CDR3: TGCAGCGTTGCCCATGACAGCAACGAGCAGTACTTC.

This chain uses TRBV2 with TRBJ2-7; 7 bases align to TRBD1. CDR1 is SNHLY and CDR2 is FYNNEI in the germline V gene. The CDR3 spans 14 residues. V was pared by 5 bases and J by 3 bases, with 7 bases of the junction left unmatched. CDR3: CASSIHRGDYEQYF. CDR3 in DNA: TGTGCCAGCAGTATTCACAGGGGTGACTACGAGCAGTACTTC.

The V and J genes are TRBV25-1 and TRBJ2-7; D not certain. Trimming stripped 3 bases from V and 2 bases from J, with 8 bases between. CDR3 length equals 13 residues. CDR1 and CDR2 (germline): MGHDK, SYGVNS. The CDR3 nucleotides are TGTGCCAGCAGTGATCTTAGGGCCTACGAGCAGTACTTC. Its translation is CASSDLRAYEQYF.

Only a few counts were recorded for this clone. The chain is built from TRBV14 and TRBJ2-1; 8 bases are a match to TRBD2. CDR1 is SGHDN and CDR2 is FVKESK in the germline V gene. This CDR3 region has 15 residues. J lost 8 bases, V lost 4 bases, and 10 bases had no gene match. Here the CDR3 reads CASSPSLRAGDEQFF. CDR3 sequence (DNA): TGTGCCAGCAGCCCAAGTCTGAGAGCGGGGGATGAGCAGTTCTTC.

The CDR3: CASSLADGRNNSPLHF. CDR3 in DNA: TGCGCCAGCAGCTTGGCCGACGGCCGGAATAATTCACCCCTCCACTTT. This chain uses TRBV5-1 with TRBJ1-6; D is uncertain. The CDR3 has 16 amino acids. CDR1 SGHRS and CDR2 YFSETQ come from the germline V gene. V was clipped by 0 bases and J by 5 bases, with 12 bases between them.

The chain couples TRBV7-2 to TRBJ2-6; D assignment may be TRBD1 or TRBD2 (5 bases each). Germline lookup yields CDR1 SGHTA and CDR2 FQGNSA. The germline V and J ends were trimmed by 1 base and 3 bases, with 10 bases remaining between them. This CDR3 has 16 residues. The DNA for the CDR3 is TGTGCCAGCAGCTTAGGGGACCTGTTTGGGGCCAACGTCCTGACTTTC. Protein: CASSLGDLFGANVLTF.

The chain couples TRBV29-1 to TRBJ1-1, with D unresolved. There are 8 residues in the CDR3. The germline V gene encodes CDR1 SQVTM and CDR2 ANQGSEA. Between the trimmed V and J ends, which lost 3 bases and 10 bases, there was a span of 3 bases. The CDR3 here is CSVDVAFF. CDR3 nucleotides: TGCAGCGTTGACGTAGCTTTCTTT.